A single sample gave rise to the 13 T cell receptor beta chains below, sequenced in a study of blood T cell repertoires in COVID-19. Here immunoSEQ multiplex PCR was the method, and the copy in TCRdb shows in-frame clones only, minus some. The sample has 250,000 to 300,000 clones, around four fifths seen once. The sequenced sample was peripheral blood. These TCRs come from a man in his fifties or sixties who had recovered from COVID-19.

V and J are TRBV21-1 and TRBJ1-5. TRBV21-1 is a documented pseudogene. The CDR3 covers 14 residues. In nucleotides, the CDR3 is TGTGCCAGCAGCAACGCGGGCCTGAATCAGCCCCAGCATTTT. The encoded protein is CASSNAGLNQPQHF.

The chain uses TRBV3-1 (or the pseudogene TRBV3-2) and TRBJ2-3; TRBD1 agrees at 9 bases. The junction had 10 bases not matched to a gene; V was cut back by 3 bases and J by 9 bases. This CDR3 has 15 residues. Germline CDR1 reads LGHDT; CDR2 reads YNNKEL (reference sequence). CDR3 sequence (DNA): TGTGCCAGCAGCCAGTTTAACAGGGGGCGAGCGACGCAGTATTTT. This encodes CASSQFNRGRATQYF.

V gene TRBV10-1 combines with J gene TRBJ2-7; 7 bases match TRBD2. CDR3 length equals 14 residues. The V gene's germline CDR1 is WNHNN and CDR2 SYGVQD (reference sequence). V lost 2 bases to trimming and J lost 2 bases; unmatched junction nucleotides: 3. The CDR3 sequence is CASSEQREPYEQYF. In DNA form, the CDR3 reads TGCGCCAGCAGTGAGCAGCGGGAACCCTACGAGCAGTACTTC.

The J gene is TRBJ2-1, the V gene TRBV7-8, with 7 positions matching TRBD2. CDR1 is SGHVS and CDR2 is FQNEAQ in the germline V gene. V lost 5 bases to trimming and J lost 0 bases; unmatched junction nucleotides: 7. The length of the CDR3 is 16 residues. The CDR3 nucleotides read TGTGCCAGCAGCCCCGAGCGGGGTAGCTCCTACAATGAGCAGTTCTTC. This translates into CASSPERGSSYNEQFF. Full variable domain (missing parts from reference TRBV7-8 and TRBJ2-1): GAGVSQSPRYKVAKRGQDVALRCDPISGHVSLFWYQQALGQGPEFLTYFQNEAQLDKSGLPSDRFFAERPEGSVSTLKIQRTQQEDSAVYLCASSPERGSSYNEQFFGPGTRLTVL.

The rearrangement links TRBV18 to TRBJ1-5; TRBD1 aligns across 8 bases. The CDR3 runs 15 residues. The V and J ends lost 1 base and 6 bases, in that order; junction bases with no gene match: 5. Germline CDR1 is KGHSH and CDR2 is LQKENI. The CDR3 DNA follows: TGTGCCAGCTCACCACTAGGACAGGGCTTTCAGCCCCAGCATTTT. Translated: CASSPLGQGFQPQHF.

The chain recombines TRBV27 with TRBJ1-1; D unresolved. V lost 2 bases and J lost 4, with 14 bases in between. Per the germline V gene, CDR1 is MNHEY and CDR2 is SMNVEV (reference sequence). The CDR3 sequence is 15 residues long. In nucleotides, the CDR3 is TGTGCCAGCAGTTTAAGTCCCCACCCGGGCACTGAAGCTTTCTTT. This gives the protein CASSLSPHPGTEAFF.

This chain connects TRBV2 to TRBJ1-4; 8 positions match TRBD1. CDR1 and CDR2 from the germline V gene are SNHLY and FYNNEI. V shed 7 bases and J 0 bases; nucleotides not matched to a gene: 7. CDR3 length: 16 residues. The CDR3 bases are TGTGCCAGCAACCAACAGGGGGTGACAACTAATGAAAAACTGTTTTTT. Encoded protein: CASNQQGVTTNEKLFF.

This sequence joins TRBV15 and TRBJ1-1, with 11 nucleotides matching TRBD1. Germline V lookup: CDR1 LNHNV, CDR2 YYDKDF (reference sequence). The V gene end was trimmed by 0 bases and the J gene end by 4 bases; junction bases not matched to a gene: 1. This CDR3 region has 15 residues. In DNA, the CDR3 is TGTGCCACCAGCAGAGATGGGACAGGGGGCACTGAAGCTTTCTTT. Its translation: CATSRDGTGGTEAFF. The variable domain in full, completed from reference TRBV15 and TRBJ1-1, reads DAMVIQNPRYQVTQFGKPVTLSCSQTLNHNVMYWYQQKSSQAPKLLFHYYDKDFNNEADTPDNFQSRRPNTSFCFLDIRSPGLGDTAMYLCATSRDGTGGTEAFFGQGTRLTVV.

The rearrangement uses TRBV7-9 and TRBJ1-6, with TRBD1 matching over 8 bases. The CDR3 spans 13 residues. V was pared by 10 bases and J by 7 bases, with 6 bases of the junction left unmatched. Germline CDR1 is SEHNR and CDR2 is FQNEAQ (reference sequence). CDR3 in DNA: TGTGCCACTTCGACAGGGGAGAATTCACCCCTCCACTTT. Translation: CATSTGENSPLHF.

The rearrangement joins TRBV7-9 to TRBJ1-4, with 7 bases that match TRBD1. The germline gives CDR1 SEHNR, CDR2 FQNEAQ (reference sequence). The CDR3 extends over 16 amino acids. V trimming: 5 bases; J trimming: 7 bases; junction bases outside the gene matches: 13. As DNA, the CDR3 is TGTGCCAGCAGCCTTCGAGGGGGCGCGTTAGGTGAAAAACTGTTTTTT. As protein: CASSLRGGALGEKLFF.

The DNA for the CDR3 is TGTGCCAGCAGTTTATATATCTACGAGCAGTACTTC. It translates to CASSLYIYEQYF. The chain has TRBV27 and TRBJ2-7; D uncertain. Per germline, CDR1 MNHEY and CDR2 SMNVEV (reference sequence). V lost 1 base and J 3 bases, leaving 4 bases between the germline ends. The CDR3 is 12 amino acids.

This clone has more than one count but fewer than ten. The J gene is TRBJ1-5, the V gene TRBV27, with 7 bases lining up with TRBD1. The length of the CDR3 is 15 residues. Looked up from germline, CDR1 is MNHEY and CDR2 is SMNVEV (reference sequence). V shed 5 bases and J 5 bases; nucleotides not matched to a gene: 9. In DNA form, the CDR3 reads TGTGCCAGCAGTGGACAGGCCGGGGAGGATCAGCCCCAGCATTTT. It yields the protein CASSGQAGEDQPQHF.

The V call is TRBV5-1, the J call TRBJ1-4; 7 positions match TRBD1. Germline-derived CDR1 and CDR2 are SGHRS and YFSETQ. CDR3 size: 15 residues. Trimming removed 4 bases from V and 8 bases from J; junction bases left unmatched: 11. The CDR3 here is CASSQGQALREKLFF. For the CDR3, the DNA is TGCGCCAGCAGCCAAGGACAGGCCCTTAGGGAAAAACTGTTTTTT.